These 26 T cell receptor beta chains were all obtained from the same sample, sequenced in a study of T cell responses to AZD1222 COVID-19 vaccine (dated by TCRdb to about 2021). To prepare the library, the immunoSEQ multiplex PCR assay was applied. TCRdb took over this immuneACCESS table, retaining in-frame rearrangements with V and J assigned. Such tables are incomplete; in checked studies, under half of the missing clones stem from an unresolved V gene, and the remainder is unexplained. This sample holds some 200,000 clones; about 93% were observed only once. Clones ranked in the top ten supply 0.9% to 1.1% of the sample. The time point label of this sample denotes: baseline before first vaccination. This sample's treatment or condition label indicates: meningococcal conjugate vaccine given as trial control. Source: peripheral blood, taken on day 0 of MenACWY control vaccination. Receptors were obtained from an adult in good health.

A few counts support this clone. The chain combines TRBV12-3 or TRBV12-4 with TRBJ1-2; perhaps TRBD1 as D (5 bases). V lost 3 bases, J lost 8 bases, and 10 bases lay in between. The CDR3 length is 12 residues. In DNA, the CDR3 is TGTGCCAGCAGTTTGGTAGGGGAAGGCTACACCTTC. Its protein is CASSLVGEGYTF.

This clone appeared once. The rearrangement joins TRBV27 to TRBJ1-4; 10 nucleotides line up with TRBD1. The CDR3 length is 13 residues. Germline CDR1 and CDR2: MNHEY and SMNVEV (reference sequence). The V segment lost 10 bases and the J segment 13 bases; nucleotides outside the gene matches: 12. CDR3 loop: CATSRSDRGGLFF. CDR3 DNA: TGTGCCACCTCTCGTTCGGACAGGGGGGGACTGTTTTTT.

The genes are TRBV5-1 and TRBJ2-1; maybe TRBD1 (6 bases). This CDR3 region has 14 residues. Looked up from germline, CDR1 is SGHRS and CDR2 is YFSETQ. The V end was cut by 0 bases, the J end by 4 bases, with 8 bases between. The CDR3 coding sequence is TGCGCCAGCAGCTTGGGACAGGTATACAATGAGCAGTTCTTC. It yields the protein CASSLGQVYNEQFF.

The J gene is TRBJ1-1, the V gene TRBV20-1; 8 positions match TRBD1. The CDR3 covers 11 residues. Germline-derived CDR1 and CDR2 are DFQATT and SNEGSKA (reference sequence). V was clipped by 3 bases and J by 8 bases; unmatched bases: 2. The CDR3 protein is CSARDRVEAFF. The DNA of the CDR3 is TGCAGTGCTAGGGACAGGGTCGAAGCTTTCTTT.

J is TRBJ2-7 and V is TRBV6-5, with no clear D. The CDR3 contains 12 residues. V was pared by 8 bases and J by 0 bases, with 8 bases between. Germline CDR1 and CDR2: MNHEY and SVGAGI. The CDR3 DNA reads TGTGCCAGCGCCGGCTTCTCCTACGAGCAGTACTTC. The encoded protein is CASAGFSYEQYF.

As for this clone: The junction and the germline gene differ at one end; a read error may be behind it. The V gene is TRBV29-1, the J gene TRBJ2-7; D is possibly TRBD2 (5 bases). The length of the CDR3 is 15 residues. Germline V gives CDR1 SQVTM, CDR2 ANQGSEA. This CDR3 reads CSVGSTYGGPYEQYF. The CDR3 nucleotides read TGCAGCGTTGGATCGACCTACGGAGGACCTTACGAGCAGTATTTC.

This clone has only one observation. This chain links TRBV5-1 with TRBJ1-1, with 8 bases matching TRBD1. V trimming: 4 bases; J trimming: 11 bases; junction bases outside the gene matches: 7. Germline loops: CDR1 SGHRS, CDR2 YFSETQ. The CDR3 runs 12 residues. DNA of the CDR3: TGCGCCAGCAGCGCCCGGACAGGGACGGCTTTCTTT. Amino acid sequence: CASSARTGTAFF.

This chain joins TRBV28 and TRBJ1-6, with D maybe TRBD1 (6 bases). Trimming cost V 1 base and J 5 bases, with 18 bases left between them. The germline V gene has CDR1 MDHEN and CDR2 SYDVKM. The CDR3 loop spans 18 amino acids. CDR3 region: CASSLFAFGGPDNSPLHF. As DNA, the CDR3 is TGTGCCAGCAGTTTATTCGCTTTTGGGGGGCCTGATAATTCACCCCTCCACTTT. The full variable domain, rest sourced from reference TRBV28 and TRBJ1-6, is DVKVTQSSRYLVKRTGEKVFLECVQDMDHENMFWYRQDPGLGLRLIYFSYDVKMKEKGDIPEGYSVSREKKERFSLILESASTNQTSMYLCASSLFAFGGPDNSPLHFGNGTRLTVT.

The genes are TRBV28 and TRBJ1-6; no clear D gene. CDR3 length equals 12 residues. Germline loops: CDR1 MDHEN, CDR2 SYDVKM. V was pared by 7 bases and J by 15 bases, with 16 bases between. For the CDR3, the DNA is TGTGCCAGCAACTCCGGGGTCTCTGGCCTCCACTTT. This encodes CASNSGVSGLHF.

This chain uses TRBV30 with TRBJ2-2; 11 bases agree with TRBD2. The germline CDR1 and CDR2 sequences are GTSNPN and SVGIG (reference sequence). The CDR3 is made up of 14 amino acids. The ends lost 3 bases at V and 5 bases at J; junction bases unmatched: 2. The CDR3, as DNA: TGTGCCTGGAGCGGGACTAGCGGTACCGGGGAGCTGTTTTTT. Amino acids: CAWSGTSGTGELFF.

This clone appeared a few times. The chain employs TRBV6-1 and TRBJ2-6; 8 positions agree with TRBD2. V was pared by 1 base and J by 0 bases, with 5 bases of the junction left unmatched. The CDR3 extends over 18 amino acids. Germline V gives CDR1 MNHNS, CDR2 SASEGT. CDR3 residues: CASSEVLAGRSGANVLTF. The CDR3 nucleotides are TGTGCCAGCAGTGAAGTCTTAGCGGGGCGCTCTGGGGCCAACGTCCTGACTTTC.

J is TRBJ2-3 and V is TRBV5-1; D is perhaps TRBD2 (7 bases). CDR1 and CDR2 from the germline V gene are SGHRS and YFSETQ. Deletions cut 5 bases from V and 4 bases from J, with 14 bases between. The CDR3 extends over 14 amino acids. For the CDR3, the DNA is TGCGCCAGCAGACCCGGGGGGCTAGCAGATACGCAGTATTTT. Its translation: CASRPGGLADTQYF.

The chain recombines TRBV12-5 with TRBJ1-2, with D uncertain. Per germline, CDR1 LGHNT and CDR2 FRNRAP. Trimming removed 7 bases at V and 8 bases at J, with 17 bases between. The CDR3 loop spans 13 amino acids. In DNA form, the CDR3 reads TGTGCTAGTGCCGACCGTGGGTTCGAAGGCTACACCTTC. It codes for CASADRGFEGYTF.

This chain uses TRBV19 with TRBJ1-5; possibly TRBD1 for D (6 bases). This CDR3 is built from 16 residues. Germline V gives CDR1 LNHDA, CDR2 SQIVND (reference sequence). Between the trimmed V and J ends, which lost 7 bases and 0 bases, there was a span of 16 bases. CDR3 coding DNA: TGTGCCAGTACCGATACCTGGGGGCATAGCAATCAGCCCCAGCATTTT. Amino acids: CASTDTWGHSNQPQHF.

The J gene is TRBJ1-1, the V gene TRBV7-6, with TRBD1 matching 9 bases. The CDR3 loop spans 13 amino acids. CDR1 SGHVS and CDR2 FNYEAQ come from the germline V gene. J lost 6 bases, V lost 1 base, and 0 bases had no gene match. The CDR3 region is CASSLGTGAEAFF. CDR3 DNA: TGTGCCAGCAGCTTAGGGACAGGGGCTGAAGCTTTCTTT.

The CDR3 protein is CASRSPGGTEAFF. The CDR3 DNA follows: TGTGCCAGCAGGTCCCCAGGTGGTACTGAAGCTTTCTTT. This chain links TRBV3-1 (or the pseudogene TRBV3-2) with TRBJ1-1, with D unresolved. Between the trimmed V and J ends, which lost 6 bases and 5 bases, there was a span of 13 bases. Germline lookup yields CDR1 LGHDT and CDR2 YNNKEL (reference sequence). CDR3 length: 13 amino acids.

The CDR3 loop is CASSLRGQGYQPQHF. The CDR3 DNA sequence: TGTGCCAGCAGCTTGAGGGGACAGGGATATCAGCCCCAGCATTTT. The V gene is TRBV7-2, the J gene TRBJ1-5; 9 positions agree with TRBD1. Germline CDR1 reads SGHTA; CDR2 reads FQGNSA. V trimming: 3 bases; J trimming: 5 bases; junction bases outside the gene matches: 5. The CDR3 contains 15 residues. Full variable domain (remainder filled in from reference TRBV7-2 and TRBJ1-5): GAGVSQSPSNKVTEKGKDVELRCDPISGHTALYWYRQSLGQGLEFLIYFQGNSAPDKSGLPSDRFSAERTGGSVSTLTIQRTQQEDSAVYLCASSLRGQGYQPQHFGDGTRLSIL.

The chain combines TRBV27 with TRBJ1-6, with D possibly TRBD1 on 6 matching bases. Germline CDR1 reads MNHEY; CDR2 reads SMNVEV (reference sequence). The germline V and J ends were trimmed by 6 bases and 6 bases, with 12 bases remaining between them. This CDR3 spans 14 amino acids. CDR3 loop: CASSQTGSNSPLHF. CDR3 bases: TGTGCCAGCAGCCAGACAGGCAGTAATTCACCCCTCCACTTT.

The V and J genes are TRBV19 and TRBJ2-1; 7 nucleotides agree with TRBD1. The germline gives CDR1 LNHDA, CDR2 SQIVND (reference sequence). V was clipped by 10 bases and J by 2 bases; unmatched bases: 5. CDR3 length equals 13 residues. The CDR3 DNA reads as TGTGCCACCTCCGGGACAGCCTACAATGAGCAGTTCTTC. It specifies CATSGTAYNEQFF.

The chain is built from TRBV28 and TRBJ1-1; D is unclear. Trimming pared 5 bases from V and 5 bases from J, leaving 12 bases between. The CDR3 runs to 13 residues. Germline-derived CDR1 and CDR2 are MDHEN and SYDVKM. DNA of the CDR3: TGTGCCAGCAGTCTAGAGGTATCAACTGAAGCTTTCTTT. Encoded protein: CASSLEVSTEAFF.

The rearrangement joins TRBV7-9 to TRBJ2-5; perhaps TRBD1 as D (6 bases). CDR3 length: 15 amino acids. V was shortened by 5 bases and J by 5 bases, with 18 bases between the two germline ends. Germline loops: CDR1 SEHNR, CDR2 FQNEAQ (reference sequence). The CDR3 is CASSPVQGTQETQYF. The DNA for the CDR3 is TGTGCCAGCAGCCCCGTGCAGGGGACCCAGGAGACCCAGTACTTC.

The chain joins TRBV6-5 to TRBJ2-7; 9 bases are a match to TRBD1. CDR3 length: 13 residues. The germline V gene encodes CDR1 MNHEY and CDR2 SVGAGI. V lost 6 bases to trimming and J lost 6 bases; unmatched junction nucleotides: 6. CDR3 in DNA: TGTGCCAGCAGGAAGGACAGGGGAGGCGAGCAGTACTTC. Protein product: CASRKDRGGEQYF.

J is TRBJ1-5 and V is TRBV28, with 8 bases aligning to TRBD1. The V and J ends lost 8 bases and 1 base, in that order; junction bases with no gene match: 7. Germline values: CDR1 MDHEN, CDR2 SYDVKM. This CDR3 region has 15 residues. The CDR3 reads CASGSGGLSNQPQHF. In DNA, the CDR3 is TGTGCCAGCGGTTCAGGGGGCTTGAGCAATCAGCCCCAGCATTTT. The entire variable domain, with the rest obtained from reference TRBV28 and TRBJ1-5, is as follows: DVKVTQSSRYLVKRTGEKVFLECVQDMDHENMFWYRQDPGLGLRLIYFSYDVKMKEKGDIPEGYSVSREKKERFSLILESASTNQTSMYLCASGSGGLSNQPQHFGDGTRLSIL.

The gene calls are TRBV6-1 and TRBJ1-1; D might be TRBD1 (5 bases). V was pared by 2 bases and J by 3 bases, with 16 bases between. The length of the CDR3 is 16 residues. The germline V gene encodes CDR1 MNHNS and CDR2 SASEGT. The DNA for the CDR3 is TGTGCCAGCAGTGAAACCGGGACCAGCTGGGACACTGAAGCTTTCTTT. Amino acids: CASSETGTSWDTEAFF.

The chain has TRBV24-1 and TRBJ1-1, with a tentative D call TRBD1 (6 bases). Germline-derived CDR1 and CDR2 are KGHDR and SFDVKD. Trimming removed 3 bases from V and 6 bases from J, with 7 bases in between. The CDR3 contains 12 residues. CDR3 coding DNA: TGTGCCACCAGTGATCGGACAGCTGAAGCTTTCTTT. It is translated as CATSDRTAEAFF.

The chain carries TRBV6-5 and TRBJ1-2; TRBD1 matches at 7 bases. The CDR3 sequence is 14 residues long. Germline CDR1 reads MNHEY; CDR2 reads SVGAGI. Losses at the gene ends were 7 bases for V and 4 bases for J; bases not matched to a gene: 9. CDR3 bases: TGTGCCAGCACCACAGGGGCAGGGGGCTATGGCTACACCTTC. This gives the protein CASTTGAGGYGYTF.